Below are 22 T cell receptor beta chains sequenced from a single sample in a study of cytomegalovirus exposure and HLA in healthy donors. Use of 60 Vbeta and 13 Jbeta primers characterized the PCR. Sequenced by immunoSEQ multiplex PCR; TCRdb stores in-frame clones only, minus some. The sample includes some 150,000 clones, about 78% of them seen just once. The sample comprised PBMCs. These receptors all stem from a man aged 35-49 years in good health and CMV-seropositive.

This clone was counted only a few times. The rearrangement links TRBV5-4 to TRBJ2-6; D may be TRBD1 (6 bases). This CDR3 spans 17 amino acids. Trimming removed 4 bases from V and 0 bases from J, with 14 bases in between. CDR1 SGHNT and CDR2 YYREEE come from the germline V gene (reference sequence). The CDR3 coding sequence is TGTGCCAGCAGCCAACCGGACAGCTCCTCTGGGGCCAACGTCCTGACTTTC. Translated, it gives CASSQPDSSSGANVLTF.

The CDR3 region has the DNA TGTGCCAGCAGCCCCATCGGACTAGCGGCATACAATGAGCAGTTCTTC. This codes for CASSPIGLAAYNEQFF. J is TRBJ2-1 and V is TRBV14; 10 bases align to TRBD2. CDR1 is SGHDN and CDR2 is FVKESK in the germline V gene. Trimming removed 4 bases from V and 4 bases from J; junction bases left unmatched: 7. This CDR3 is 16 amino acids long.

The chain couples TRBV19 to TRBJ2-3, with 11 bases that match TRBD2. This CDR3 has 15 amino acids. Per germline, CDR1 LNHDA and CDR2 SQIVND (reference sequence). J lost 4 bases, V lost 4 bases, and 4 bases had no gene match. The CDR3 sequence: CASSTLAGVSDTQYF. The CDR3 nucleotides read TGTGCCAGTAGTACACTAGCGGGGGTTTCAGATACGCAGTATTTT.

V is TRBV7-9 and J is TRBJ1-4; D uncertain. This CDR3 has 15 residues. Germline V lookup: CDR1 SEHNR, CDR2 FQNEAQ (reference sequence). V lost 4 bases, J lost 5 bases, and 14 bases lay in between. CDR3 in DNA: TGTGCCAGCAGCTCCGATCCGACTGGAAATGAAAAACTGTTTTTT. The encoded protein is CASSSDPTGNEKLFF. The full variable domain, with the rest looked up from reference TRBV7-9 and TRBJ1-4, is DTGVSQNPRHKITKRGQNVTFRCDPISEHNRLYWYRQTLGQGPEFLTYFQNEAQLEKSRLLSDRFSAERPKGSFSTLEIQRTEQGDSAMYLCASSSDPTGNEKLFFGSGTQLSVL.

This chain connects TRBV7-2 to TRBJ1-1, with D perhaps TRBD1 (6 bases). This CDR3 has 15 residues. Between the trimmed V and J ends, which lost 5 bases and 5 bases, there was a span of 18 bases. Looked up from germline, CDR1 is SGHTA and CDR2 is FQGNSA. The CDR3 loop reads CASSARRGSKTEAFF. The CDR3 DNA is TGTGCCAGCAGCGCCCGCAGGGGCTCGAAGACTGAAGCTTTCTTT.

The CDR3 here is CASSFEGPLGTEAFF. In DNA, the CDR3 is TGTGCCAGCAGCTTTGAGGGTCCCTTAGGGACTGAAGCTTTCTTT. This chain joins TRBV5-6 and TRBJ1-1; D is unclear. V lost 2 bases and J 5 bases, leaving 16 bases between the germline ends. Germline V CDR1 and CDR2: SGHDT, YYEEEE. The CDR3 runs 15 residues.

This clone appeared a single time. The chain is built from TRBV27 and TRBJ2-5, with unresolved D. This CDR3 spans 14 amino acids. V lost 0 bases, J lost 4 bases, and 9 bases lay in between. The V gene's germline CDR1 is MNHEY and CDR2 SMNVEV (reference sequence). The CDR3 DNA reads as TGTGCCAGCAGTTTATCATCTTTTCGAGAGACCCAGTACTTC. The encoded protein is CASSLSSFRETQYF.

This sequence joins TRBV9 and TRBJ2-1; 11 nucleotides agree with TRBD2. The CDR3 is 14 residues long. The V segment lost 6 bases and the J segment 5 bases; nucleotides outside the gene matches: 4. Germline V CDR1 and CDR2: SGDLS, YYNGEE. The CDR3 sequence: CASTRGLADNEQFF. CDR3 coding DNA: TGTGCCAGCACCCGGGGACTAGCGGACAATGAGCAGTTCTTC. The full variable domain, in which reference TRBV9 and TRBJ2-1 provide the parts outside the CDR3, is DSGVTQTPKHLITATGQRVTLRCSPRSGDLSVYWYQQSLDQGLQFLIQYYNGEERAKGNILERFSAQQFPDLHSELNLSSLELGDSALYFCASTRGLADNEQFFGPGTRLTVL.

Relative to its sample, this clone is medium-sized. The genes are TRBV2 and TRBJ1-5; no reliable D call. The CDR3 has 16 residues. Between the trimmed V and J ends, which lost 2 bases and 4 bases, there was a span of 15 bases. Germline CDR1 is SNHLY and CDR2 is FYNNEI. The CDR3 DNA sequence: TGTGCCAGCAGTGAACGCCCCCAGAGCGGGAATCAGCCCCAGCATTTT. Amino acids: CASSERPQSGNQPQHF.

The chain links TRBV9 to TRBJ2-1, with TRBD2 matching 10 bases. Germline V gives CDR1 SGDLS, CDR2 YYNGEE. V shed 6 bases and J 4 bases; nucleotides not matched to a gene: 7. The CDR3 has 15 residues. DNA of the CDR3: TGTGCCAGCACCTTCGGACTAGCGGCGTACAATGAGCAGTTCTTC. It specifies CASTFGLAAYNEQFF.

This clone was recorded only once. An end of the junction does not agree with germline; a read error may underlie this. The CDR3 spells CASSPLRETQYF. The CDR3 DNA follows: TGTGCTAGCAGCCCCCTTAGAGAGACCCAGTACTTC. V is TRBV7-7 and J is TRBJ2-5, with D unresolved. Germline V CDR1 and CDR2: SSHAT, FNYEAQ (reference sequence). The CDR3 extends over 12 amino acids.

This chain links TRBV4-1 with TRBJ1-5, with 8 bases matching TRBD1. Unmatched junction bases numbered 2, after V lost 3 bases and J lost 4 bases. Looked up from germline, CDR1 is MGHRA and CDR2 is YSYEKL. The CDR3 runs 14 residues. The CDR3 region is CASSHGQGNQPQHF. CDR3 DNA: TGCGCCAGCAGCCATGGACAGGGAAATCAGCCCCAGCATTTT.

This clone was counted only a few times. The rearrangement links TRBV4-3 to TRBJ1-1, with a weak D call TRBD1 (6 bases). The CDR3 has 14 amino acids. Per germline, CDR1 LGHNA and CDR2 YSLEER. V lost 0 bases and J 8 bases, leaving 13 bases between the germline ends. The chain's CDR3 is CASSQETGIEEAFF. Here the CDR3 DNA reads TGCGCCAGCAGCCAAGAGACAGGAATAGAGGAAGCTTTCTTT.

The chain employs TRBV6-5 and TRBJ1-2; 7 bases map to TRBD1. CDR1 is MNHEY, CDR2 SVGAGI, per germline. V lost 5 bases, J lost 5 bases, and 5 bases stayed unmatched. This CDR3 is built from 13 residues. CDR3 in amino acids: CASSDRDLYGYTF. CDR3 sequence (DNA): TGTGCCAGCAGTGACAGGGATCTTTATGGCTACACCTTC.

This clone was recorded a few times. The chain employs TRBV7-2 and TRBJ2-2; 9 nucleotides agree with TRBD1. CDR1 and CDR2 (germline): SGHTA, FQGNSA. Losses at the gene ends were 5 bases for V and 6 bases for J; bases not matched to a gene: 7. The CDR3 loop spans 15 amino acids. This CDR3 is CASSPGTGLSGELFF. The CDR3 region has the DNA TGTGCCAGCAGCCCCGGGACAGGGTTGTCCGGGGAGCTGTTTTTT.

This clone appeared a few times. CDR3 protein: CASSRDSSSYEQYF. CDR3 DNA: TGCGCCAGCAGCCGCGACAGCTCCTCCTACGAGCAGTACTTC. The rearrangement joins TRBV5-1 to TRBJ2-7, with D possibly matching TRBD1 (5 bases). This CDR3 spans 14 amino acids. The V end was cut by 4 bases, the J end by 0 bases, with 11 bases between. Germline CDR1 SGHRS, CDR2 YFSETQ.

This clone has only one observation. This chain connects TRBV28 to TRBJ1-5; 8 nucleotides match TRBD1. CDR1 and CDR2 (germline): MDHEN, SYDVKM. The junction had 7 bases not matched to a gene; V was cut back by 5 bases and J by 7 bases. CDR3 length: 14 residues. For the CDR3, the DNA is TGTGCCAGCAGTCCCCGGACAGGGAGGCAGCCCCAGCATTTT. It is translated as CASSPRTGRQPQHF.

The CDR3 coding sequence is TGTGCCAGCAGCGTAGCGGGAGTGAACACCGGGGAGCTGTTTTTT. It encodes CASSVAGVNTGELFF. The V call is TRBV9, the J call TRBJ2-2; TRBD2 might be the D (6 bases). V was trimmed by 0 bases and J by 1 base, leaving 7 bases between them. This CDR3 is built from 15 residues. Looked up from germline, CDR1 is SGDLS and CDR2 is YYNGEE.

The chain combines TRBV2 with TRBJ2-2, with D possibly being TRBD1 (5 bases). This CDR3 spans 15 amino acids. Trimming stripped 6 bases from V and 5 bases from J, with 16 bases between. From germline, CDR1 is SNHLY and CDR2 FYNNEI. CDR3 sequence reads: CASRAVQGETGELFF. CDR3 bases: TGTGCCAGCAGGGCTGTGCAGGGTGAGACCGGGGAGCTGTTTTTT.

This clone showed up just a few times. The chain links TRBV7-2 to TRBJ2-7; TRBD1 is a possible D gene (6 bases). The CDR3 has 15 amino acids. The V and J ends lost 0 bases and 2 bases respectively, with 11 bases between them. Looked up from germline, CDR1 is SGHTA and CDR2 is FQGNSA. CDR3 sequence: CASSLAGGAPYEQYF. The CDR3 DNA reads TGTGCCAGCAGCTTAGCAGGGGGTGCCCCCTACGAGCAGTACTTC.

The chain employs TRBV7-9 and TRBJ2-5; D uncertain. From germline, CDR1 is SEHNR and CDR2 FQNEAQ (reference sequence). The V end was cut by 3 bases, the J end by 2 bases, with 4 bases between. The CDR3 runs 12 residues. The CDR3 spells CASSLQQETQYF. The CDR3 coding sequence is TGTGCCAGCAGCTTGCAGCAAGAGACCCAGTACTTC.

The V call is TRBV11-2, the J call TRBJ2-3; 7 positions agree with TRBD1. Germline values: CDR1 SGHAT, CDR2 FQNNGV. The J segment lost 5 bases and the V segment lost 0 bases, leaving 11 bases of the junction unmatched. The CDR3 is 17 residues long. The CDR3 DNA reads TGTGCCAGCAGCTTAGATTATGGGGGACAGCGGCTAGATACGCAGTATTTT. Translated, it gives CASSLDYGGQRLDTQYF.